What follows are 8 T cell receptor beta chains derived from one specimen sequenced in a study of PD-1 blockade in classical Hodgkin lymphoma. Every single patient, without exception, relapsed after autologous stem cell transplantation, and brentuximab vedotin exposure varied. Generated by immunoSEQ multiplex PCR, the TCRdb table keeps only in-frame clones and is missing some. The sample holds tens of thousands of clones; around 82% are singletons and the top ten take around 22%. The starting material was peripheral blood mononuclear cells (PBMCs), obtained before the second cycle of nivolumab. These receptors came from a human donor with classical Hodgkin lymphoma.

The gene calls are TRBV7-9 and TRBJ1-2; D is unresolved. The CDR3 loop spans 13 amino acids. The V end was cut by 5 bases, the J end by 5 bases, with 12 bases between. Germline V CDR1 and CDR2: SEHNR, FQNEAQ (reference sequence). CDR3 residues: CASSPRAPYGYTF. CDR3 in DNA: TGTGCCAGCAGCCCCCGGGCGCCTTATGGCTACACCTTC.

This clone was picked up one time. The rearrangement joins TRBV28 to TRBJ2-7, with 8 bases that match TRBD2. J lost 3 bases, V lost 7 bases, and 17 bases had no gene match. CDR1 MDHEN and CDR2 SYDVKM come from the germline V gene. CDR3 length: 17 amino acids. The CDR3 reads CASISYPGTSRSYEQYF. The CDR3 coding sequence is TGTGCCAGCATCAGTTACCCTGGGACTAGTCGGAGCTACGAGCAGTACTTC. The whole variable domain, remainder taken from reference TRBV28 and TRBJ2-7, is DVKVTQSSRYLVKRTGEKVFLECVQDMDHENMFWYRQDPGLGLRLIYFSYDVKMKEKGDIPEGYSVSREKKERFSLILESASTNQTSMYLCASISYPGTSRSYEQYFGPGTRLTVT.

The gene calls are TRBV5-1 and TRBJ1-1, with D perhaps matching TRBD1 (6 bases). Trimming stripped 2 bases from V and 5 bases from J, with 16 bases between. This CDR3 is built from 15 residues. CDR1 is SGHRS, CDR2 YFSETQ, per germline. CDR3 sequence: CASSFSSGGETEAFF. As DNA, the CDR3 is TGCGCCAGCAGCTTTTCATCGGGGGGCGAAACTGAAGCTTTCTTT.

The CDR3 region is CASSSHGTGIYEQYF. The CDR3 DNA sequence: TGTGCCAGCAGTTCGCACGGGACAGGGATTTACGAGCAGTACTTC. This chain joins TRBV28 and TRBJ2-7, with 9 bases aligning to TRBD1. The length of the CDR3 is 15 residues. V lost 4 bases and J lost 4; bases outside the gene matches: 8. Germline lookup yields CDR1 MDHEN and CDR2 SYDVKM. The variable domain in full, completed from reference TRBV28 and TRBJ2-7, reads DVKVTQSSRYLVKRTGEKVFLECVQDMDHENMFWYRQDPGLGLRLIYFSYDVKMKEKGDIPEGYSVSREKKERFSLILESASTNQTSMYLCASSSHGTGIYEQYFGPGTRLTVT.

This clone occurred a few times. The V gene is TRBV14, the J gene TRBJ2-3; the match to TRBD2 covers 11 bases. Germline-derived CDR1 and CDR2 are SGHDN and FVKESK. V shed 4 bases and J 0 bases; nucleotides not matched to a gene: 0. CDR3 length: 15 amino acids. In DNA, the CDR3 is TGTGCCAGCAGCCGGACTAGCGGGAGCACAGATACGCAGTATTTT. As protein: CASSRTSGSTDTQYF. The entire variable domain, with the rest obtained from reference TRBV14 and TRBJ2-3, is as follows: EAGVTQFPSHSVIEKGQTVTLRCDPISGHDNLYWYRRVMGKEIKFLLHFVKESKQDESGMPNNRFLAERTGGTYSTLKVQPAELEDSGVYFCASSRTSGSTDTQYFGPGTRLTVL.

The chain uses TRBV4-3 and TRBJ2-2; D gene unclear. Germline V CDR1 and CDR2: LGHNA, YSLEER. This CDR3 spans 14 amino acids. The V end was cut by 2 bases, the J end by 6 bases, with 10 bases between. The DNA of the CDR3 is TGCGCCAGCAGCCAATCCCGATCCGCCGGGGAGCTGTTTTTT. It translates to CASSQSRSAGELFF.

The gene calls are TRBV6-5 and TRBJ2-1, with 9 bases fitting TRBD1. The germline V gene encodes CDR1 MNHEY and CDR2 SVGAGI. The CDR3 is 15 residues long. V shed 0 bases and J 9 bases; nucleotides not matched to a gene: 6. CDR3 DNA: TGTGCCAGCAGTTACTCGACGACAGGGGGATTTGAGCAGTTCTTC. Protein: CASSYSTTGGFEQFF.

The chain employs TRBV7-2 and TRBJ1-1; no reliable D call. This CDR3 region has 13 residues. Trimming shortened V by 5 bases and J by 1 base, and 8 bases separated the two germline ends. Looked up from germline, CDR1 is SGHTA and CDR2 is FQGNSA. The CDR3 here is CASSISSNTEAFF. CDR3 bases: TGTGCCAGCAGCATAAGCTCGAACACTGAAGCTTTCTTT.